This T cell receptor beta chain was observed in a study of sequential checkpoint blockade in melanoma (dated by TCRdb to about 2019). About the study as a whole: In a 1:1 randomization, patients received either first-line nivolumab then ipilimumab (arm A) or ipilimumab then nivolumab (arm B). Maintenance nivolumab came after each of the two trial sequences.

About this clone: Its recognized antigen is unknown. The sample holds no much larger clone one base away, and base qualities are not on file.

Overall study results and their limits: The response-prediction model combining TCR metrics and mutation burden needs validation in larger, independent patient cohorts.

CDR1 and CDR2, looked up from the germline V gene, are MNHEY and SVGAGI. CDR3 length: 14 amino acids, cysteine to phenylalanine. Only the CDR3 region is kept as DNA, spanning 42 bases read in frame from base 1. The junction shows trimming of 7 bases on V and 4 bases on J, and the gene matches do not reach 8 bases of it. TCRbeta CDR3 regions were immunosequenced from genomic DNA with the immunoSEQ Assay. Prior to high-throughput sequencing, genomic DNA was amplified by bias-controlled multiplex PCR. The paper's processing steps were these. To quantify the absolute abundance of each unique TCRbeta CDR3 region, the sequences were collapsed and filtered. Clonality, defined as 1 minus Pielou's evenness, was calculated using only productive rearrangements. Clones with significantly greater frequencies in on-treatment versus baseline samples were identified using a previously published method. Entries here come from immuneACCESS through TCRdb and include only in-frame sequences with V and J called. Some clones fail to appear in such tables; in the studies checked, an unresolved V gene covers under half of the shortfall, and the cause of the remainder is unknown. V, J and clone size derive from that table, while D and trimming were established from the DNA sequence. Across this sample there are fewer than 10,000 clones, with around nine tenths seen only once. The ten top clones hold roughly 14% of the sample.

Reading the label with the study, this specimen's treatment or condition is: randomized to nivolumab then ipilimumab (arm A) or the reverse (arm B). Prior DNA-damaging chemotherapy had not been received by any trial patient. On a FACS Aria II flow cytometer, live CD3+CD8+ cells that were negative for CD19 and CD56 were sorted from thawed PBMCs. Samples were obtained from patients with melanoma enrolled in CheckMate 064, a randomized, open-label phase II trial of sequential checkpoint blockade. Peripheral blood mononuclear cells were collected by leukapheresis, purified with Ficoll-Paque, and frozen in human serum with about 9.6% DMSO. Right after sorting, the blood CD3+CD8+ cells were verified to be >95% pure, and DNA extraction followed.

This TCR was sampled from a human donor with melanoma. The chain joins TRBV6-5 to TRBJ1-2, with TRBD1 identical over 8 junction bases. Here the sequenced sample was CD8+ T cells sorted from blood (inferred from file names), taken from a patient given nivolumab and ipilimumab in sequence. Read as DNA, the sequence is TGTGCCAGCACTCTCGGACAGGGATTCTATGGCTACACCTTC. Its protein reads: CASTLGQGFYGYTF.